The clone carrying this T cell receptor beta chain was seen a few times. The record originates from a study of identical twins. The J segment lost 5 bases and the V segment lost 1 base, leaving 6 bases of the junction unmatched. Germline V gene data show CDR1 as SGDLS and CDR2 as YYNGEE. The CDR3 runs 16 residues. TCRdb re-called the 5' RACE reads with MiXCR, one entry per CDR3 protein. The table has approximately 530,000 distinct CDR3 sequences, 20% to 25% seen once. The sample also formed part of further work on yellow fever vaccine responses in identical twins.

The rearrangement joins TRBV9 to TRBJ2-2, with TRBD2 matching 9 bases. This TCR was sampled from a woman younger than 35 in good health. What was sequenced was CD4+ T cells sorted from blood. For the CDR3, the DNA is TGTGCCAGCAGCGTATCTCCAGCGGGAGGAACCGGGGAGCTGTTTTTT. It codes for CASSVSPAGGTGELFF.